These 25 T cell receptor beta chains originate from one sample sequenced in a study of T cells in localized non-small cell lung cancer. Assay used: immunoSEQ multiplex PCR; TCRdb lists only in-frame clones, some missing. The sample carries over 20,000 clones, 75% to 95% recorded once. The sequences come from peripheral blood, collected before any cancer treatment. These receptors came from an older female donor with stage II squamous cell lung carcinoma.

This clone was seen only once. The chain couples TRBV4-3 to TRBJ2-5; D tentatively reads TRBD1 or TRBD2 (5 bases each). The germline CDR1 and CDR2 sequences are LGHNA and YSLEER. The CDR3 is 17 amino acids. V shed 1 base and J shed 3 bases, with 18 bases lying between them. CDR3 sequence (DNA): TGCGCCAGCAGCCAAGGGGCTGGGGGTCGTGGGAAAGAGACCCAGTACTTC. Protein sequence: CASSQGAGGRGKETQYF.

The chain employs TRBV28 and TRBJ2-1; TRBD2 agrees at 7 bases. CDR1 is MDHEN, CDR2 SYDVKM, per germline. J gave up 9 bases and V 1 base, and 9 bases lay outside the gene matches. This CDR3 is built from 15 residues. For the CDR3, the DNA is TGTGCCAGCAGTTTATTGTTTGGGGGGGTGGGTGAGCAGTTCTTC. It is translated as CASSLLFGGVGEQFF.

Only a few counts were recorded for this clone. This chain uses TRBV2 with TRBJ1-4; D gene unclear. There are 14 residues in the CDR3. Germline CDR1 SNHLY, CDR2 FYNNEI. V lost 3 bases and J 4 bases, leaving 9 bases between the germline ends. The CDR3 loop reads CASSERRSNEKLFF. CDR3 DNA: TGTGCCAGCAGTGAGCGACGGAGTAATGAAAAACTGTTTTTT.

The chain has TRBV7-3 and TRBJ2-1; D gene unclear. Germline lookup yields CDR1 SGHTA and CDR2 FQGTGA. The CDR3 is 13 residues long. The V and J ends lost 2 bases and 8 bases respectively, with 10 bases between them. CDR3 protein: CASSLSGLDEQFF. The CDR3, as DNA: TGTGCCAGCAGCTTATCGGGTTTGGATGAGCAGTTCTTC.

The CDR3 protein is CASSQDGPGASGGGPGETQYF. CDR3 DNA sequence: TGTGCCAGCAGCCAAGATGGGCCCGGAGCTAGCGGGGGAGGACCAGGGGAGACCCAGTACTTC. The chain combines TRBV4-2 with TRBJ2-5; 10 bases map to TRBD2. This CDR3 is 21 amino acids long. Germline V gene lookup returns CDR1 LGHNA and CDR2 YNFKEQ. Germline trimming cut 0 bases from V and 5 bases from J; bases unmatched to any gene: 21.

The chain employs TRBV15 and TRBJ1-1; no clear D gene. Per germline, CDR1 LNHNV and CDR2 YYDKDF (reference sequence). Trimming took off 0 bases at V and 8 bases at J, with 13 bases between the two ends. The CDR3 is 14 amino acids. CDR3 DNA: TGTGCCACCAGCAGAGATCTAAGGCAGTTCGAAGCTTTCTTT. Amino acids: CATSRDLRQFEAFF. Combining the CDR3 with reference TRBV15 and TRBJ1-1 gives the whole variable domain DAMVIQNPRYQVTQFGKPVTLSCSQTLNHNVMYWYQQKSSQAPKLLFHYYDKDFNNEADTPDNFQSRRPNTSFCFLDIRSPGLGDTAMYLCATSRDLRQFEAFFGQGTRLTVV.

The J gene is TRBJ2-5, the V gene TRBV6-5; D not resolved. Germline V gives CDR1 MNHEY, CDR2 SVGAGI. The V and J ends lost 8 bases and 0 bases respectively, with 16 bases between them. This CDR3 region has 15 residues. In DNA, the CDR3 is TGTGCCAGCGGAGACCCCAGCCCTTACCAAGAGACCCAGTACTTC. Translating it yields CASGDPSPYQETQYF.

The J gene is TRBJ1-2, the V gene TRBV13, with D possibly matching TRBD1 (5 bases). This CDR3 spans 16 amino acids. Trimming shortened V by 1 base and J by 6 bases, and 18 bases separated the two germline ends. Germline CDR1 and CDR2: PRHDT and FYEKMQ (reference sequence). The CDR3 DNA reads as TGTGCCAGCAGCTTAGCGCGTTGGGACGCCACAGATGGCTACACCTTC. Its translation: CASSLARWDATDGYTF.

This sequence joins TRBV2 and TRBJ2-3; 9 positions match TRBD2. Germline V gene lookup returns CDR1 SNHLY and CDR2 FYNNEI. There are 14 residues in the CDR3. The J segment lost 3 bases and the V segment lost 8 bases, leaving 6 bases of the junction unmatched. Here the CDR3 DNA reads TGTGCCAGCGATACCCTAGCGGGAACAGATACGCAGTATTTT. Protein product: CASDTLAGTDTQYF.

The J gene is TRBJ2-7, the V gene TRBV5-5; 7 positions match TRBD1. Germline V gene data show CDR1 as SGHKS and CDR2 as YYEKEE (reference sequence). V was pared by 4 bases and J by 10 bases, with 5 bases of the junction left unmatched. The CDR3 runs 11 residues. CDR3 coding DNA: TGTGCCAGCAGCCAAGGGACAGCTCAGTACTTC. Translated: CASSQGTAQYF. Looking up the rest from reference TRBV5-5 and TRBJ2-7 gives the full variable domain: DAGVTQSPTHLIKTRGQQVTLRCSPISGHKSVSWYQQVLGQGPQFIFQYYEKEERGRGNFPDRFSARQFPNYSSELNVNALLLGDSALYLCASSQGTAQYFGPGTRLTVT.

This clone occurred a few times. This chain joins TRBV28 and TRBJ1-2, with a possible D match to TRBD1 (5 bases). With 4 bases removed from V and 4 bases from J, the gap between germline ends came to 19 bases. CDR3 size: 16 residues. CDR1 is MDHEN, CDR2 SYDVKM, per germline. CDR3: CASSYPETGAPYGYTF. CDR3 nucleotide sequence: TGTGCCAGCAGTTATCCCGAAACCGGGGCGCCCTATGGCTACACCTTC.

The CDR3 sequence: CASSSRTEYGYTF. Written as DNA, the CDR3 is TGTGCCAGTAGTAGCCGGACAGAGTATGGCTACACCTTC. V gene TRBV19 combines with J gene TRBJ1-2, with D tentatively TRBD1 (6 bases). Trimming stripped 4 bases from V and 5 bases from J, with 11 bases between. The germline CDR1 and CDR2 sequences are LNHDA and SQIVND (reference sequence). There are 13 residues in the CDR3.

V usage is TRBV11-2 and J usage is TRBJ1-2, with a weak D call TRBD1 (5 bases). This CDR3 is built from 15 residues. Germline CDR1 reads SGHAT; CDR2 reads FQNNGV. Trimming removed 0 bases at V and 4 bases at J, with 12 bases between. CDR3 region: CASSLDTKGVYGYTF. In DNA form, the CDR3 reads TGTGCCAGCAGCTTAGATACGAAAGGGGTCTATGGCTACACCTTC.

This clone was observed once. The rearrangement links TRBV7-6 to TRBJ2-1; 9 nucleotides agree with TRBD2. Per germline, CDR1 SGHVS and CDR2 FNYEAQ. V gave up 5 bases and J gave up 9 bases; unmatched junction bases: 14. The CDR3 contains 16 residues. The CDR3 nucleotides read TGTGCCAGCAGCCCACTCTCTTCTAGCGGGACGGGTGAGCAGTTCTTC. Protein product: CASSPLSSSGTGEQFF.

CDR3 sequence: CASSVMGVHEQFF. DNA of the CDR3: TGTGCCAGCAGCGTAATGGGGGTCCATGAGCAGTTCTTC. The chain employs TRBV9 and TRBJ2-1; perhaps D is TRBD1 or TRBD2 (5 bases each). Trimming took off 1 base at V and 8 bases at J, with 10 bases between the two ends. The germline CDR1 and CDR2 sequences are SGDLS and YYNGEE. This CDR3 region has 13 residues.

The chain is built from TRBV7-9 and TRBJ2-6, with D perhaps TRBD1 (5 bases). Between the trimmed V and J ends, which lost 2 bases and 1 base, there was a span of 9 bases. The V gene's germline CDR1 is SEHNR and CDR2 FQNEAQ (reference sequence). This CDR3 is built from 16 residues. CDR3 nucleotides: TGTGCCAGCAGCTTATACCCAGGGTCTGGGGCCAACGTCCTGACTTTC. As protein: CASSLYPGSGANVLTF.

This chain uses TRBV5-4 with TRBJ2-1; the D is unclear. The CDR3 is made up of 14 amino acids. CDR1 SGHNT and CDR2 YYREEE come from the germline V gene (reference sequence). V lost 3 bases and J 2 bases, leaving 9 bases between the germline ends. The CDR3 loop reads CASSSKQAYNEQFF. In nucleotides, the CDR3 is TGTGCCAGCAGCTCTAAGCAGGCCTACAATGAGCAGTTCTTC.

The chain carries TRBV19 and TRBJ1-1; the D gene is possibly TRBD1 (6 bases). The germline V and J ends were trimmed by 8 bases and 0 bases, with 16 bases remaining between them. Germline V gene lookup returns CDR1 LNHDA and CDR2 SQIVND (reference sequence). This CDR3 contains 15 residues. CDR3 amino acids: CASSRGGRMNTEAFF. The CDR3 nucleotides are TGTGCCAGTTCAAGGGGGGGGAGGATGAACACTGAAGCTTTCTTT.

The chain combines TRBV5-4 with TRBJ2-2; D uncertain. V was clipped by 1 base and J by 1 base, with 11 bases between them. Germline CDR1 and CDR2: SGHNT and YYREEE (reference sequence). The CDR3 sequence is 16 residues long. The CDR3 nucleotides read TGTGCCAGCAGCTTGAATGTGGCGGTGAACACCGGGGAGCTGTTTTTT. Residues: CASSLNVAVNTGELFF.

This chain joins TRBV19 and TRBJ2-7; perhaps TRBD2 as D (5 bases). The CDR3 has 15 residues. V was cut by 4 bases and J by 4 bases, with 17 bases left in between. Per the germline V gene, CDR1 is LNHDA and CDR2 is SQIVND (reference sequence). CDR3 in DNA: TGTGCCAGTAGTACTCGGACTCGAGATATTTACGAGCAGTACTTC. This translates into CASSTRTRDIYEQYF.

The chain is built from TRBV7-9 and TRBJ1-1; 8 positions match TRBD1. In germline, CDR1 is SEHNR, CDR2 FQNEAQ (reference sequence). V lost 5 bases to trimming and J lost 5 bases; unmatched junction nucleotides: 10. CDR3 size: 15 residues. The CDR3 loop is CASSISGQGGTEAFF. Written as DNA, the CDR3 is TGTGCCAGCAGCATAAGCGGACAGGGTGGGACTGAAGCTTTCTTT.

This chain uses TRBV10-2 with TRBJ1-6; 9 bases fit TRBD1. J was trimmed by 19 bases and V by 3 bases; bases with no gene match: 28. This CDR3 contains 19 residues. Germline V gives CDR1 WSHSY, CDR2 SAAADI. CDR3 in amino acids: CASSDPGQGVFHTFHPGHF. The DNA of the CDR3 is TGCGCCAGCAGTGACCCGGGACAGGGAGTCTTCCATACTTTTCACCCGGGACACTTT.

CDR3 in amino acids: CASSQDKGMNTEAFF. In DNA, the CDR3 is TGCGCCAGCAGCCAAGATAAAGGCATGAACACTGAAGCTTTCTTT. This chain uses TRBV4-3 with TRBJ1-1, with D hard to call. The ends were cut back, 0 bases at V and 0 bases at J, with 8 bases in the middle. There are 15 residues in the CDR3. Germline CDR1 and CDR2: LGHNA and YSLEER.

This sequence joins TRBV9 and TRBJ1-1; D call uncertain. V lost 0 bases to trimming and J lost 0 bases, with 3 bases between them. The V gene's germline CDR1 is SGDLS and CDR2 YYNGEE. There are 13 residues in the CDR3. This CDR3 is CASSVALNTEAFF. The CDR3 DNA sequence: TGTGCCAGCAGCGTAGCTTTGAACACTGAAGCTTTCTTT.

The chain has TRBV5-1 and TRBJ1-1, with D unclear. The CDR3 is 14 residues long. The V gene lost 4 bases and the J gene lost 0 bases, with 10 bases spanning the gap. CDR1 is SGHRS and CDR2 is YFSETQ in the germline V gene. CDR3 coding DNA: TGCGCCAGCAGCCCATTCACAGTGAACACTGAAGCTTTCTTT. Translated: CASSPFTVNTEAFF.